This TCR beta chain was sequenced for a study of Graves' ophthalmopathy and Graves' hyperthyroidism. Germline CDR1 reads DFQATT; CDR2 reads SNEGSKA (reference sequence). The CDR3 totals 14 residues. V gave up 4 bases and J gave up 4 bases, with 16 bases separating them. Amplification from RNA transcripts yielded the TCR beta CDR3 regions. After a first-round RT-PCR with HTBI primers, a second-round multiplex PCR was run. TCRdb re-called the multiplex PCR reads through MiXCR, storing one row per CDR3 protein. Of around 1,200,000 distinct CDR3 sequences in the sample, about 36% were seen once. This clonotype was counted ten times or more.

The receptor's source is an adult man with Graves' hyperthyroidism. Sequencing was carried out using peripheral blood or thyroid tissue (not recorded which). The V and J genes are TRBV20-1 and TRBJ1-2, with D maybe TRBD1 (5 bases). In DNA form, the CDR3 reads TGCAGTGCTACAGGGCGAGGAAGGTCCTATGGCTACACCTTC. Its protein product is CSATGRGRSYGYTF.